Presented here are 32 T cell receptor beta chains from one specimen sequenced in a study of T cells in localized non-small cell lung cancer. Here immunoSEQ multiplex PCR was the method, and the copy in TCRdb shows in-frame clones only, minus some. The sample records about 40,000 clones, under 90% being singletons. The source material was peripheral blood mononuclear cells, sampled before any cancer treatment. These receptors all come from a male donor aged 60 or over with stage II lung adenocarcinoma.

The rearrangement joins TRBV27 to TRBJ2-3, with TRBD2 identical over 10 bases. The germline CDR1 and CDR2 sequences are MNHEY and SMNVEV (reference sequence). The CDR3 is made up of 18 amino acids. Trimming at V came to 2 bases and at J to 6 bases, leaving 14 bases not matched to a gene. The CDR3 here is CASSLRGPGLAWTDTQYF. The CDR3 region has the DNA TGTGCCAGCAGTTTAAGGGGCCCGGGACTAGCGTGGACCGATACGCAGTATTTT.

The chain couples TRBV5-4 to TRBJ1-2; a possible D gene is TRBD1 (6 bases). Germline assignment: CDR1 SGHNT and CDR2 YYREEE (reference sequence). Between the trimmed V and J ends, which lost 0 bases and 6 bases, there was a span of 15 bases. This CDR3 has 15 residues. CDR3 DNA sequence: TGTGCCAGCAGCTTGGTTGGCAGGGGTGAGCATGGCTACACCTTC. Its protein is CASSLVGRGEHGYTF.

The rearrangement uses TRBV10-3 and TRBJ2-2; 10 bases are a match to TRBD2. Germline trimming cut 0 bases from V and 5 bases from J; bases unmatched to any gene: 6. The V gene's germline CDR1 is ENHRY and CDR2 SYGVKD. CDR3 size: 17 residues. Here the CDR3 reads CAISESSSSGRTGELFF. The CDR3 nucleotides are TGTGCCATCAGTGAGTCCTCTTCTAGCGGGAGAACCGGGGAGCTGTTTTTT.

The chain combines TRBV19 with TRBJ2-4, with TRBD1 identical over 8 bases. Germline values: CDR1 LNHDA, CDR2 SQIVND (reference sequence). The V gene end was trimmed by 8 bases and the J gene end by 7 bases; junction bases not matched to a gene: 10. This CDR3 spans 14 amino acids. The CDR3 nucleotides are TGTGCCAGTTCCCAGGGGGCGATGAGGAACATTCAGTACTTC. Amino acids: CASSQGAMRNIQYF. Looking up the rest from reference TRBV19 and TRBJ2-4 gives the full variable domain: DGGITQSPKYLFRKEGQNVTLSCEQNLNHDAMYWYRQDPGQGLRLIYYSQIVNDFQKGDIAEGYSVSREKKESFPLTVTSAQKNPTAFYLCASSQGAMRNIQYFGAGTRLSVL.

The rearrangement joins TRBV29-1 to TRBJ2-1; tentative D call: TRBD2 (6 bases). Between the trimmed V and J ends, which lost 8 bases and 2 bases, there was a span of 16 bases. The CDR3 totals 14 residues. CDR1 SQVTM and CDR2 ANQGSEA come from the germline V gene. The CDR3 reads CSFSREQPYNEQFF. The CDR3 DNA is TGCAGCTTCTCCCGGGAGCAGCCCTACAATGAGCAGTTCTTC.

The V and J genes are TRBV30 and TRBJ1-2; unclear D gene. V was shortened by 0 bases and J by 3 bases, with 20 bases between the two germline ends. This CDR3 is built from 17 residues. Germline loops: CDR1 GTSNPN, CDR2 SVGIG (reference sequence). The CDR3 DNA is TGTGCCTGGAGTGTACTAGATGAGGAGAGGGCTCACTATGGCTACACCTTC. Amino acid sequence: CAWSVLDEERAHYGYTF. The whole variable domain, filled in from reference TRBV30 and TRBJ1-2, reads SQTIHQWPATLVQPVGSPLSLECTVEGTSNPNLYWYRQAAGRGLQLLFYSVGIGQISSEVPQNLSASRPQDRQFILSSKKLLLSDSGFYLCAWSVLDEERAHYGYTFGSGTRLTVV.

The V and J genes are TRBV9 and TRBJ1-2; D is uncertain. V was shortened by 0 bases and J by 6 bases, with 12 bases between the two germline ends. The CDR3 totals 14 residues. Germline loops: CDR1 SGDLS, CDR2 YYNGEE. CDR3 amino acids: CASSVARSQHGYTF. The CDR3 nucleotides read TGTGCCAGCAGCGTAGCTCGGAGTCAACATGGCTACACCTTC. Filled out from reference TRBV9 and TRBJ1-2, the complete variable domain reads DSGVTQTPKHLITATGQRVTLRCSPRSGDLSVYWYQQSLDQGLQFLIQYYNGEERAKGNILERFSAQQFPDLHSELNLSSLELGDSALYFCASSVARSQHGYTFGSGTRLTVV.

This chain uses TRBV11-2 with TRBJ2-1; TRBD2 matches at 7 bases. This CDR3 spans 14 amino acids. The V gene's germline CDR1 is SGHAT and CDR2 FQNNGV. With V trimmed by 0 bases and J by 8 bases, 4 bases remained unmatched. The CDR3, as DNA: TGTGCCAGCAGCTTAGATCGACTAGCCCATGAGCAGTTCTTC. Its protein product is CASSLDRLAHEQFF.

The gene calls are TRBV5-6 and TRBJ2-3, with 9 bases that match TRBD1. Germline-derived CDR1 and CDR2 are SGHDT and YYEEEE. The length of the CDR3 is 14 residues. With 1 base clipped from V and 6 bases from J, the junction kept 3 bases outside the gene matches. CDR3: CASSLRDRVDTQYF. As DNA, the CDR3 is TGTGCCAGCAGCTTGAGGGACAGGGTGGATACGCAGTATTTT.

The chain has TRBV7-2 and TRBJ1-5; D not resolved. Trimming left V 3 bases short and J 5 bases short, with 8 bases between. Looked up from germline, CDR1 is SGHTA and CDR2 is FQGNSA. The CDR3 covers 13 residues. The CDR3 loop reads CASSLWEDQPQHF. CDR3 nucleotide sequence: TGTGCCAGCAGCTTGTGGGAAGATCAGCCCCAGCATTTT.

The CDR3 loop is CASSPTTGEASPLHF. The CDR3 DNA follows: TGTGCCAGCAGTCCAACAACAGGGGAGGCATCACCCCTCCACTTT. The chain uses TRBV6-6 and TRBJ1-6; 7 nucleotides agree with TRBD1. The V and J ends lost 5 bases and 10 bases, in that order; junction bases with no gene match: 11. Germline values: CDR1 MNHNY, CDR2 SVGAGI (reference sequence). The CDR3 runs to 15 residues.

The chain joins TRBV7-9 to TRBJ2-7; D is unresolved. The CDR3 has 13 amino acids. Germline V gene sequence: CDR1 SEHNR, CDR2 FQNEAQ (reference sequence). V lost 1 base to trimming and J lost 3 bases, with 7 bases between them. For the CDR3, the DNA is TGTGCCAGCAGCTTAGGTTCGGGCTACGAGCAGTACTTC. Encoded protein: CASSLGSGYEQYF.

The V call is TRBV11-2, the J call TRBJ2-1; D gene uncertain. CDR1 is SGHAT, CDR2 FQNNGV, per germline. CDR3 length: 15 amino acids. V was pared by 3 bases and J by 5 bases, with 14 bases between. CDR3 sequence (DNA): TGTGCCAGCAGCTTCAACGGGCTAATCAACAATGAGCAGTTCTTC. Protein: CASSFNGLINNEQFF.

V is TRBV4-2 and J is TRBJ1-1, with 11 bases fitting TRBD1. With 0 bases clipped from V and 4 bases from J, the junction kept 1 base outside the gene matches. From germline, CDR1 is LGHNA and CDR2 YNFKEQ. The CDR3 covers 15 residues. For the CDR3, the DNA is TGTGCCAGCAGCCAAGATGGGACAGGGGGCACTGAAGCTTTCTTT. Residues: CASSQDGTGGTEAFF.

This chain links TRBV28 with TRBJ2-7; tentatively, D is TRBD1 (5 bases). The CDR3 is 12 amino acids. Germline CDR1 and CDR2: MDHEN and SYDVKM. Deletions cut 10 bases from V and 3 bases from J, with 13 bases between. The CDR3 DNA reads as TGTGCCACCGATAGGGGCCGCTACGAGCAGTACTTC. This translates into CATDRGRYEQYF. The whole variable domain, filled in from reference TRBV28 and TRBJ2-7, reads DVKVTQSSRYLVKRTGEKVFLECVQDMDHENMFWYRQDPGLGLRLIYFSYDVKMKEKGDIPEGYSVSREKKERFSLILESASTNQTSMYLCATDRGRYEQYFGPGTRLTVT.

This sequence joins TRBV28 and TRBJ2-3; no firm D call. The length of the CDR3 is 13 residues. Between the trimmed V and J ends, which lost 4 bases and 1 base, there was a span of 6 bases. The germline V gene encodes CDR1 MDHEN and CDR2 SYDVKM. The CDR3 protein is CASSSTGTDTQYF. The CDR3, as DNA: TGTGCCAGCAGTTCGACGGGCACAGATACGCAGTATTTT.

In this sample, this clone turned up a few times. CDR3 region: CASRSGGGEQPQHF. CDR3 bases: TGTGCCAGCCGTTCCGGGGGAGGCGAGCAGCCCCAGCATTTT. The V gene is TRBV6-6, the J gene TRBJ1-5, with D possibly TRBD1 on 5 matching bases. V dropped 8 bases and J dropped 7 bases, with 18 bases sitting between them. The CDR3 extends over 14 amino acids. CDR1 and CDR2 from the germline V gene are MNHNY and SVGAGI (reference sequence).

The gene calls are TRBV29-1 and TRBJ1-2; D unresolved. Deletions cut 5 bases from V and 5 bases from J, with 6 bases between. The germline V gene encodes CDR1 SQVTM and CDR2 ANQGSEA. CDR3 length equals 10 residues. The CDR3 loop is CSVLFYGYTF. CDR3 DNA sequence: TGCAGCGTTCTCTTTTATGGCTACACCTTC.

The J gene is TRBJ1-5, the V gene TRBV4-3; the D is unclear. The germline V gene has CDR1 LGHNA and CDR2 YSLEER. The V and J ends lost 0 bases and 5 bases respectively, with 17 bases between them. The CDR3 loop spans 17 amino acids. The CDR3 DNA reads as TGCGCCAGCAGCCAAGATTATTGGCAGCCCACGGATCAGCCCCAGCATTTT. Encoded protein: CASSQDYWQPTDQPQHF.

The table lists this clone with a few counts. The chain recombines TRBV11-3 with TRBJ2-2; no definite D call. Trimming left V 4 bases short and J 7 bases short, with 16 bases between. CDR1 SGHNT and CDR2 YENEEA come from the germline V gene. This CDR3 is 15 amino acids long. CDR3: CASSSGSPGGGELFF. Written as DNA, the CDR3 is TGTGCCAGCAGCTCCGGCTCTCCCGGCGGCGGGGAGCTGTTTTTT. Supplemented by reference TRBV11-3 and TRBJ2-2, the full variable domain reads EAGVVQSPRYKIIEKKQPVAFWCNPISGHNTLYWYLQNLGQGPELLIRYENEEAVDDSQLPKDRFSAERLKGVDSTLKIQPAELGDSAVYLCASSSGSPGGGELFFGEGSRLTVL.

The V call is TRBV19, the J call TRBJ2-7; D is undetermined. The CDR3 totals 15 residues. V shed 0 bases and J shed 2 bases, with 11 bases lying between them. The germline V gene has CDR1 LNHDA and CDR2 SQIVND (reference sequence). Here the CDR3 reads CASSIEPSVAYEQYF. The CDR3 DNA is TGTGCCAGTAGTATAGAACCCAGCGTCGCCTACGAGCAGTACTTC.

The rearrangement joins TRBV2 to TRBJ2-7; D possibly corresponds to TRBD1 (6 bases). From germline, CDR1 is SNHLY and CDR2 FYNNEI. The V end was cut by 4 bases, the J end by 5 bases, with 15 bases between. CDR3 length: 14 amino acids. The CDR3: CASSGRDRFNEQYF. The CDR3 nucleotides are TGTGCCAGCAGTGGAAGAGACAGGTTCAACGAGCAGTACTTC.

The chain is built from TRBV9 and TRBJ2-2; D perhaps matches TRBD1 (6 bases). The CDR3 is made up of 13 amino acids. Trimming shortened V by 6 bases and J by 5 bases, and 11 bases separated the two germline ends. Per the germline V gene, CDR1 is SGDLS and CDR2 is YYNGEE. CDR3 in DNA: TGTGCCAGCAACTCCCAGGGGACCGGGGAGCTGTTTTTT. Protein sequence: CASNSQGTGELFF.

Only one count was recorded for this clone. The V and J genes are TRBV7-2 and TRBJ2-1; D gene uncertain. The CDR3 has 11 amino acids. Trimming removed 3 bases at V and 6 bases at J, with 3 bases between. CDR1 is SGHTA, CDR2 FQGNSA, per germline. CDR3 protein: CASSLANEQFF. The CDR3 DNA sequence: TGTGCCAGCAGCTTGGCCAATGAGCAGTTCTTC.

This clone was seen only once. V gene TRBV28 combines with J gene TRBJ1-1; no definite D call. V was trimmed by 7 bases and J by 8 bases, leaving 23 bases between them. The CDR3 runs to 15 residues. Germline V gene data show CDR1 as MDHEN and CDR2 as SYDVKM. CDR3 sequence reads: CASTSRGLPRTEAFF. CDR3 bases: TGTGCCAGCACCTCCCGAGGGCTGCCCCGAACGGAAGCTTTCTTT.

The chain joins TRBV19 to TRBJ1-5, with unresolved D. V shed 9 bases and J shed 4 bases, with 13 bases lying between them. Germline V gene sequence: CDR1 LNHDA, CDR2 SQIVND (reference sequence). The CDR3 consists of 13 residues. CDR3 residues: CASNAAGNQPQHF. The DNA of the CDR3 is TGTGCCAGCAACGCCGCGGGGAATCAGCCCCAGCATTTT.

The chain combines TRBV11-3 with TRBJ2-2, with D possibly matching TRBD2 (6 bases). CDR3 size: 17 residues. The V and J ends lost 0 bases and 6 bases respectively, with 17 bases between them. The germline V gene encodes CDR1 SGHNT and CDR2 YENEEA. The CDR3 DNA sequence: TGTGCCAGCAGCTTAGATCACGGGGGAGACGCTGCCGGGGAGCTGTTTTTT. Residues: CASSLDHGGDAAGELFF.

The chain has TRBV28 and TRBJ2-6; D possibly uses TRBD1 or TRBD2 (6 bases each). Germline CDR1 is MDHEN and CDR2 is SYDVKM. V was shortened by 5 bases and J by 4 bases, with 18 bases between the two germline ends. This CDR3 comprises 17 residues. The CDR3 protein is CASSPNPGAGGANVLTF. CDR3 DNA sequence: TGTGCCAGCAGTCCCAACCCGGGGGCGGGAGGGGCCAACGTCCTGACTTTC.

The chain links TRBV5-1 to TRBJ2-3, with TRBD1 as a possible D gene (5 bases). V lost 4 bases to trimming and J lost 3 bases, with 15 bases between them. The germline V gene has CDR1 SGHRS and CDR2 YFSETQ. The CDR3 loop spans 15 amino acids. CDR3 bases: TGCGCCAGCAGCGCCTTTAGACAGCAGACAGATACGCAGTATTTT. Translated: CASSAFRQQTDTQYF.

V gene TRBV28 combines with J gene TRBJ1-3; 7 bases are a match to TRBD1. Unmatched junction bases numbered 5, after V lost 5 bases and J lost 4 bases. CDR3 length: 14 amino acids. In germline, CDR1 is MDHEN, CDR2 SYDVKM. In DNA, the CDR3 is TGTGCCAGCAGTGACGGGACAGACGGAAACACCATATATTTT. It translates to CASSDGTDGNTIYF.

The chain employs TRBV7-9 and TRBJ1-5; no definite D call. This CDR3 comprises 12 residues. V lost 4 bases and J 10 bases, leaving 11 bases between the germline ends. CDR1 is SEHNR, CDR2 FQNEAQ, per germline (reference sequence). The DNA for the CDR3 is TGTGCCAGCAGCTCGGTAGGTTTTCCCCAGCATTTT. The encoded protein is CASSSVGFPQHF.

CDR3 in amino acids: CASSSDPDIEETQYF. The CDR3 bases are TGCGCCAGCAGCTCTGATCCGGATATCGAAGAGACCCAGTACTTC. This chain joins TRBV5-1 and TRBJ2-5; no firm D call. V was pared by 3 bases and J by 3 bases, with 15 bases between. Germline CDR1 SGHRS, CDR2 YFSETQ. The CDR3 runs to 15 residues.